The present T cell receptor (beta chain) was sequenced within a study of cytomegalovirus exposure and HLA in healthy donors. This clone appeared once. Libraries were prepared by immunoSEQ multiplex PCR; TCRdb keeps only in-frame clonotypes and omits some of them. This sample carries over 85,000 clones, about 93% of them seen once, and the ten largest clones take around 1.2%. CDR1 and CDR2 (germline): SGHDT, YYEEEE. The CDR3 contains 17 residues. The V segment lost 0 bases and the J segment 5 bases; nucleotides outside the gene matches: 6. The rearrangement uses TRBV5-6 and TRBJ2-1, with 12 bases identical to TRBD2. The specimen was PBMCs. This receptor was taken from a woman between 25 and 40 years old in good health and CMV-seropositive. In nucleotides, the CDR3 is TGTGCCAGCAGCTTGGTTTCTAGCGGGAGGGCCGACAATGAGCAGTTCTTC. Amino acids: CASSLVSSGRADNEQFF. Looking up the rest from reference TRBV5-6 and TRBJ2-1 gives the full variable domain: DAGVTQSPTHLIKTRGQQVTLRCSPKSGHDTVSWYQQALGQGPQFIFQYYEEEERQRGNFPDRFSGHQFPNYSSELNVNALLLGDSALYLCASSLVSSGRADNEQFFGPGTRLTVL.